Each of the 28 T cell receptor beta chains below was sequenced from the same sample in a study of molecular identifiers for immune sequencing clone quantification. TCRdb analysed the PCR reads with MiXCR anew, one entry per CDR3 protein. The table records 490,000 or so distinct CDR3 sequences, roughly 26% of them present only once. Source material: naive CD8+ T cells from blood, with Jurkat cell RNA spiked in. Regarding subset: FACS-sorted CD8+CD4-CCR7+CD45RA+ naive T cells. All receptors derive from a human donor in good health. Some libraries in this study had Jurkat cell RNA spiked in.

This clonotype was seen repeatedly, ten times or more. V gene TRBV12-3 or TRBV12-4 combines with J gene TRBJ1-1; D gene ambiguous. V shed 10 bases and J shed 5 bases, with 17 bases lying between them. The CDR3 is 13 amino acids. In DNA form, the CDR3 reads TGTGCCAACACGGGCCTGGTCGCGACTGAAGCTTTCTTT. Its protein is CANTGLVATEAFF.

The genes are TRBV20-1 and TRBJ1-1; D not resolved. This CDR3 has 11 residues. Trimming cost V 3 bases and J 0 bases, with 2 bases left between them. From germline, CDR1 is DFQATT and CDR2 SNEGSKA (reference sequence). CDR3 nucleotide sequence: TGCAGTGCTAGTTTGAACACTGAAGCTTTCTTT. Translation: CSASLNTEAFF.

CDR3 loop: CASSPRGTDNEKLFF. The CDR3 DNA is TGTGCCAGCTCACCACGGGGGACAGATAATGAAAAACTGTTTTTT. The genes are TRBV18 and TRBJ1-4; 7 bases align to TRBD1. V trimming: 1 base; J trimming: 4 bases; junction bases outside the gene matches: 3. The CDR3 contains 15 residues. Germline V lookup: CDR1 KGHSH, CDR2 LQKENI.

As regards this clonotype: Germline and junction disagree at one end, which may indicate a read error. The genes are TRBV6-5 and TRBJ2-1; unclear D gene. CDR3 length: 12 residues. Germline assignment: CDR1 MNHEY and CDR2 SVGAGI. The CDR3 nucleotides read TGTGCCAGCAGTTACGGAGCAGGAGAGCAGTCCTTC. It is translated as CASSYGAGEQSF.

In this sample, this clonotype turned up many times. Written as DNA, the CDR3 is TGTGCCAGCAGTCAGACTGGTCGCAGGGATACGCAGTATTTT. This encodes CASSQTGRRDTQYF. J is TRBJ2-3 and V is TRBV12-3 or TRBV12-4; D ambiguous. This CDR3 is 14 amino acids long. Trimming stripped 5 bases from V and 6 bases from J, with 15 bases between.

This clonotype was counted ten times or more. The CDR3 protein is CASTQGLEAFF. The CDR3 coding sequence is TGTGCCAGCACTCAGGGACTGGAAGCTTTCTTT. The chain joins TRBV5-4 to TRBJ1-1, with TRBD1 as a possible D gene (5 bases). The germline gives CDR1 SGHNT, CDR2 YYREEE (reference sequence). V was cut by 6 bases and J by 8 bases, with 11 bases left in between. The CDR3 has 11 amino acids.

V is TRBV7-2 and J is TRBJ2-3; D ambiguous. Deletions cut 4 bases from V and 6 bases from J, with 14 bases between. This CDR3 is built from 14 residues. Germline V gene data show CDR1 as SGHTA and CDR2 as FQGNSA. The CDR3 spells CASSSVCPGDTQYF. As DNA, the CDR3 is TGTGCCAGCAGCTCGGTCTGCCCTGGGGATACGCAGTATTTT.

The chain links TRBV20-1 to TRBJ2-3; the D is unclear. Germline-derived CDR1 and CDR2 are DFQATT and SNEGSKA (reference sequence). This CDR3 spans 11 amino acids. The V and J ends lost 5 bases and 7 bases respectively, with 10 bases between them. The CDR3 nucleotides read TGCAGTGCTGCGGAGACCTATACGCAGTATTTT. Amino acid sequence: CSAAETYTQYF.

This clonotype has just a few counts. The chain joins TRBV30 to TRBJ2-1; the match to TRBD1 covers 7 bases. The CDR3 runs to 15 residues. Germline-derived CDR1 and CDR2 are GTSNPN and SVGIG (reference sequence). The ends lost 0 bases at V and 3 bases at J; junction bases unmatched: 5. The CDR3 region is CAWSVTGADYNEQFF. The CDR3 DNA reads TGTGCCTGGAGTGTAACAGGGGCTGACTACAATGAGCAGTTCTTC.

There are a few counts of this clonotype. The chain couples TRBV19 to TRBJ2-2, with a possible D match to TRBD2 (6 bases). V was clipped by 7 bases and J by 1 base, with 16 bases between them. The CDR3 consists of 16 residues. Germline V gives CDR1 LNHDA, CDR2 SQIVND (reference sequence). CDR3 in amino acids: CASMTRLVRNTGELFF. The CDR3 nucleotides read TGTGCCAGTATGACCCGACTAGTCCGGAACACCGGGGAGCTGTTTTTT.

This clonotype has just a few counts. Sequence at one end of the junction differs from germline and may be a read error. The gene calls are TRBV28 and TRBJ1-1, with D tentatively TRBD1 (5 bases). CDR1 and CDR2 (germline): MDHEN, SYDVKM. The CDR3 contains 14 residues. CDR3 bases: TGTGCCAGCAGTTTTCGGGGGTCGAACACTGGAGCTTTCTTT. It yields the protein CASSFRGSNTGAFF.

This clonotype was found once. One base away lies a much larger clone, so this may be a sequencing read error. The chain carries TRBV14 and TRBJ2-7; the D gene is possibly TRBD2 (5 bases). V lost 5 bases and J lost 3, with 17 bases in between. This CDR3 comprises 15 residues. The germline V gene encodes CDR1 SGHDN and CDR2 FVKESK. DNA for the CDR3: TGTGCCAGCAGCTCCTCACAGCGGCTGATCTACGAGCAGTACTTC. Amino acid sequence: CASSSSQRLIYEQYF.

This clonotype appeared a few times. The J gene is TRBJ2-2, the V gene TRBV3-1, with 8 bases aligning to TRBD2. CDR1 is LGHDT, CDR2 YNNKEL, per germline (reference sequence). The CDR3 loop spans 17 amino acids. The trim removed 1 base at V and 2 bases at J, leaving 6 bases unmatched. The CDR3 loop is CASSQVTSGGNTGELFF. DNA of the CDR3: TGTGCCAGCAGCCAAGTAACCAGCGGGGGAAACACCGGGGAGCTGTTTTTT.

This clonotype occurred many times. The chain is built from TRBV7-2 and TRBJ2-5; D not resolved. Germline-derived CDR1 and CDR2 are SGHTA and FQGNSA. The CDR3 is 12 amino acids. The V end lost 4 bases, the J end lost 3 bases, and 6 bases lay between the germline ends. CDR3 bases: TGTGCCAGCAGCTCAGACGAAGAGACCCAGTACTTC. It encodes CASSSDEETQYF.

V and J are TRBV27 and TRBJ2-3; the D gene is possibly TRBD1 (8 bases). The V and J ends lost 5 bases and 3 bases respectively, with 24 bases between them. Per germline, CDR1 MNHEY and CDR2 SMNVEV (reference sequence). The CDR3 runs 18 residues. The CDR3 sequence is CASSSGTGSLYATDTQYF. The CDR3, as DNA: TGTGCCAGCAGTAGCGGGACAGGAAGTTTATACGCGACAGATACGCAGTATTTT.

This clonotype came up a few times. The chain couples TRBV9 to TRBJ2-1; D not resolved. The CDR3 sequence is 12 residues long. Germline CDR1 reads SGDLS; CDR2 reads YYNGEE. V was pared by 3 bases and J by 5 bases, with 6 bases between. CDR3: CASSAFHNEQFF. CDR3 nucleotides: TGTGCCAGCAGCGCGTTCCACAATGAGCAGTTCTTC.

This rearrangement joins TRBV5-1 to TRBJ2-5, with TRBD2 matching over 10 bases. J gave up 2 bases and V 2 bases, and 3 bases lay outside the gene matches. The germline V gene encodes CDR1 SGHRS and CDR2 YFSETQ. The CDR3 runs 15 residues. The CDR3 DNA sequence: TGCGCCAGCAGCTTTGCTAGCGGGGGTCAAGAGACCCAGTACTTC. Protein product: CASSFASGGQETQYF. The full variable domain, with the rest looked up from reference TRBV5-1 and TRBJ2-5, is KAGVTQTPRYLIKTRGQQVTLSCSPISGHRSVSWYQQTPGQGLQFLFEYFSETQRNKGNFPGRFSGRQFSNSRSEMNVSTLELGDSALYLCASSFASGGQETQYFGPGTRLLVL.

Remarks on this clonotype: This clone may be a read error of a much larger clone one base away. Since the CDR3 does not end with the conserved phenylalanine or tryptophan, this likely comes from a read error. The CDR3 region is CASSPAGGDDTQYS. Written as DNA, the CDR3 is TGCGCCAGCAGCCCCGCCGGAGGGGATGATACGCAGTATTCT. V gene TRBV4-1 combines with J gene TRBJ2-3, with D perhaps TRBD2 (6 bases). V was pared by 4 bases and J by 6 bases, with 14 bases between. Looked up from germline, CDR1 is MGHRA and CDR2 is YSYEKL. CDR3 length: 14 residues.

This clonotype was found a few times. The CDR3 DNA reads TGTGCCAGTACCATATATATAGCGGGTAGTAATGAGCAGTTCTTC. It specifies CASTIYIAGSNEQFF. V and J are TRBV19 and TRBJ2-1, with 7 positions matching TRBD2. The V and J ends lost 7 bases and 7 bases, in that order; junction bases with no gene match: 13. Germline CDR1 LNHDA, CDR2 SQIVND (reference sequence). There are 15 residues in the CDR3.

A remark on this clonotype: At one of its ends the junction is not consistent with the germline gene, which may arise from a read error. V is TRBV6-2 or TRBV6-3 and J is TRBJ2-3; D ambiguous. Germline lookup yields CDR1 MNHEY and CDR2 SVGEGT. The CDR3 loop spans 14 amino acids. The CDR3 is CARSYSPVPDTQYF. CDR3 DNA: TGTGCCCGCAGTTACTCGCCGGTGCCAGATACGCAGTATTTT.

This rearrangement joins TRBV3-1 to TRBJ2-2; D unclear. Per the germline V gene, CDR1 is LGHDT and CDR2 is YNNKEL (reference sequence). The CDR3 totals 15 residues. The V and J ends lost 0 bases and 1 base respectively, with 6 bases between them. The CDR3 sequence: CASSQDLLNTGELFF. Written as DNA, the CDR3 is TGTGCCAGCAGCCAAGATCTTCTGAACACCGGGGAGCTGTTTTTT.

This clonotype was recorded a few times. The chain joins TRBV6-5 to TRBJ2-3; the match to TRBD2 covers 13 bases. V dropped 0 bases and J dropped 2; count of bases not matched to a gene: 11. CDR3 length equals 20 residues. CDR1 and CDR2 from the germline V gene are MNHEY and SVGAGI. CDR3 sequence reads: CASSYSIVRLAGGTTDTQYF. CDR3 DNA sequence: TGTGCCAGCAGTTACTCGATCGTTAGACTAGCGGGGGGAACCACAGATACGCAGTATTTT.

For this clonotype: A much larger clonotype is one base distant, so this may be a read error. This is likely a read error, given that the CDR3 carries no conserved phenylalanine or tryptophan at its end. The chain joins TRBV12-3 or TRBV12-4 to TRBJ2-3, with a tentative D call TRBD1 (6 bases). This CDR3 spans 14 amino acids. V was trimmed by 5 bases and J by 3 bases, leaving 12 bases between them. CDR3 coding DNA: TGTGCCAGCAGTGCCCTAGGGGGTACAGATACGCAGTATTCT. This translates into CASSALGGTDTQYS.

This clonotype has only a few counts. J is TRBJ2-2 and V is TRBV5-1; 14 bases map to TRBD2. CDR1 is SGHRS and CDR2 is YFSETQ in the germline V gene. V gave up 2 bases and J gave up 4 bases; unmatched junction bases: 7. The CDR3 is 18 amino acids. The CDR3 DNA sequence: TGCGCCAGCAGCTTCGGGACTAGCGGGAGTGGCGGCACCGGGGAGCTGTTTTTT. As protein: CASSFGTSGSGGTGELFF.

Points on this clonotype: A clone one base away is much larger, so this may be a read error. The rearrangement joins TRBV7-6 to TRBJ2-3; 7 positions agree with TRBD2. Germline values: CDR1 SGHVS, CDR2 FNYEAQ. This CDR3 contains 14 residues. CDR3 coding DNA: TGTGCCAGCAACGGCGGGGGAGGCACAGATACGCTGTATTTT. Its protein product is CASNGGGGTDTLYF.

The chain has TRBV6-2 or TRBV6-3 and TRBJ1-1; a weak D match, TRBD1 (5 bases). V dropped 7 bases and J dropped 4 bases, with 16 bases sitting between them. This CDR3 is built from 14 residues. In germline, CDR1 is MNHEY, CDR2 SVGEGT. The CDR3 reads CASILVGGSTEAFF. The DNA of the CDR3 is TGTGCCAGCATCCTTGTGGGGGGGTCCACTGAAGCTTTCTTT.

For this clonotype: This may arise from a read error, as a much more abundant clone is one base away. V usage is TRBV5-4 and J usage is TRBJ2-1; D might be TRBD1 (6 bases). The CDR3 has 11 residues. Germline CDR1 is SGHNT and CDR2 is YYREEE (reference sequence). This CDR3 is CASSWDNKQFF. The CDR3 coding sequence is TGTGCCAGCAGCTGGGACAATAAGCAGTTCTTC.

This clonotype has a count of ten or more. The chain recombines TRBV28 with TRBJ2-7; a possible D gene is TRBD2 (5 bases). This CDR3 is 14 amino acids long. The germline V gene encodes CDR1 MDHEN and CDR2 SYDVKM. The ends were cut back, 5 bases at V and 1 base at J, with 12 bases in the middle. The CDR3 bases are TGTGCCAGCAGTCCCTTAGCGAGTTCCTACGAGCAGTACTTC. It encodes CASSPLASSYEQYF.